The entry below gives a single TCR beta chain sequence along with its context. The target antigen is unknown. Within the sample, other DNA sequences also encode this same CDR3. On average approximately 100,000 T cells per donor were immunosequenced. Here immunoSEQ multiplex PCR was the method, and the copy in TCRdb shows in-frame clones only, minus some. Of roughly 34,000 clones listed, 97% are singletons. These data are taken from a study of T cells in tuberculosis. Study details: IGRA-negative adolescents, IGRA-positive adolescents with latent tuberculosis and adults with active tuberculosis formed this South African cohort.

V dropped 3 bases and J dropped 4; count of bases not matched to a gene: 2. CDR3 length equals 14 residues. The germline gives CDR1 KGHSH, CDR2 LQKENI. Broader study findings: Classification accuracy was 75% to 90% (AUROC approximately 0.9) with the GMM-specific repertoire.

Sequencing used PBMCs. The TCR was taken from a donor aged 10-29 years with latent tuberculosis or without tuberculosis infection. The chain has TRBV18 and TRBJ2-1, with 8 positions matching TRBD2. CDR3: CASSPGLDYNEQFF. Here the CDR3 DNA reads TGTGCCAGCTCACCGGGACTAGATTACAATGAGCAGTTCTTC.